These 25 T cell receptor beta chains were all obtained from the same sample, sequenced in a study of blood T cell repertoires in COVID-19. TCRdb's table, derived via immunoSEQ multiplex PCR, lists solely in-frame clones and lacks some. The data contain 150,000 to 200,000 clones, 70% to 85% of them singletons. What was sequenced was PBMCs or T cells enriched from blood (not recorded which). The receptors derive from a man aged 50-60 years who had recovered from COVID-19.

The V and J genes are TRBV6-5 and TRBJ2-7; D call uncertain. The V and J ends lost 7 bases and 2 bases respectively, with 12 bases between them. Germline V lookup: CDR1 MNHEY, CDR2 SVGAGI. This CDR3 contains 13 residues. In DNA, the CDR3 is TGTGCCAGCACCTTACAGAGTCCCTACGAGCAGTACTTC. This encodes CASTLQSPYEQYF.

CDR3 in amino acids: CASSPRGQGGNSPLHF. The CDR3 DNA is TGTGCCAGCAGCCCCCGGGGACAGGGGGGGAATTCACCCCTCCACTTT. V is TRBV7-2 and J is TRBJ1-6; 11 bases align to TRBD1. V trimming: 5 bases; J trimming: 7 bases; junction bases outside the gene matches: 7. The CDR3 is 16 amino acids. The germline CDR1 and CDR2 sequences are SGHTA and FQGNSA.

This clone was detected only once. The V call is TRBV7-3, the J call TRBJ1-1; 10 bases are shared with TRBD1. Germline V lookup: CDR1 SGHTA, CDR2 FQGTGA. The CDR3 sequence is 16 residues long. Unmatched junction bases numbered 6, after V lost 1 base and J lost 4 bases. The CDR3 DNA reads TGTGCCAGCAGCTTAAGTTCGGACAGGGGGGGCACTGAAGCTTTCTTT. Its translation is CASSLSSDRGGTEAFF. Using reference TRBV7-3 and TRBJ1-1 for the parts outside the CDR3, the full variable domain is GAGVSQTPSNKVTEKGKYVELRCDPISGHTALYWYRQSLGQGPEFLIYFQGTGAADDSGLPNDRFFAVRPEGSVSTLKIQRTERGDSAVYLCASSLSSDRGGTEAFFGQGTRLTVV.

V is TRBV13 and J is TRBJ2-5; the match to TRBD2 covers 8 bases. V dropped 4 bases and J dropped 5; count of bases not matched to a gene: 6. Germline lookup yields CDR1 PRHDT and CDR2 FYEKMQ (reference sequence). There are 14 residues in the CDR3. The DNA of the CDR3 is TGTGCCAGCAGCTCCGGGGGGGCCGGGGAGACCCAGTACTTC. Residues: CASSSGGAGETQYF. Full variable domain (remainder filled in from reference TRBV13 and TRBJ2-5): AAGVIQSPRHLIKEKRETATLKCYPIPRHDTVYWYQQGPGQDPQFLISFYEKMQSDKGSIPDRFSAQQFSDYHSELNMSSLELGDSALYFCASSSGGAGETQYFGPGTRLLVL.

V gene TRBV20-1 combines with J gene TRBJ1-6; 7 nucleotides align to TRBD1. This CDR3 has 13 residues. The germline V gene encodes CDR1 DFQATT and CDR2 SNEGSKA (reference sequence). V dropped 3 bases and J dropped 7; count of bases not matched to a gene: 3. The CDR3 here is CSASETGNSPLHF. The CDR3 DNA follows: TGCAGTGCTAGTGAGACAGGGAATTCACCCCTCCACTTT.

The genes are TRBV7-9 and TRBJ2-2, with 7 bases identical to TRBD1. The length of the CDR3 is 16 residues. The V segment lost 6 bases and the J segment 6 bases; nucleotides outside the gene matches: 13. CDR1 is SEHNR, CDR2 FQNEAQ, per germline (reference sequence). The CDR3 loop reads CASRRDRPRTAGELFF. Here the CDR3 DNA reads TGTGCCAGCAGGAGGGACAGACCTAGAACCGCCGGGGAGCTGTTTTTT.

This clone was observed a few times. This chain joins TRBV27 and TRBJ1-1; no firm D call. Germline V CDR1 and CDR2: MNHEY, SMNVEV (reference sequence). The CDR3 extends over 13 amino acids. Trimming pared 3 bases from V and 1 base from J, leaving 6 bases between. CDR3 amino acids: CASSLGRNTEAFF. CDR3 bases: TGTGCCAGCAGTTTGGGGAGGAACACTGAAGCTTTCTTT.

The chain is built from TRBV20-1 and TRBJ2-1, with a weak D call TRBD2 (5 bases). The CDR3 has 11 amino acids. V was clipped by 3 bases and J by 8 bases, with 8 bases between them. In germline, CDR1 is DFQATT, CDR2 SNEGSKA (reference sequence). CDR3 sequence: CSASLAYEQFF. The DNA of the CDR3 is TGCAGTGCTAGTCTAGCCTATGAGCAGTTCTTC.

This rearrangement joins TRBV19 to TRBJ1-2; D is uncertain. Germline V gene data show CDR1 as LNHDA and CDR2 as SQIVND (reference sequence). V lost 5 bases to trimming and J lost 2 bases, with 15 bases between them. The CDR3 sequence is 15 residues long. The CDR3 DNA is TGTGCCAGTAGTCTCTATGCTAACAGAAACTATGGCTACACCTTC. Its protein product is CASSLYANRNYGYTF.

This clone was seen repeatedly, ten times or more. This sequence joins TRBV19 and TRBJ2-5; 11 positions match TRBD1. Losses at the gene ends were 5 bases for V and 5 bases for J; bases not matched to a gene: 4. The CDR3 is 14 amino acids. Germline CDR1 LNHDA, CDR2 SQIVND (reference sequence). CDR3 sequence: CASSPGTGGETQYF. Written as DNA, the CDR3 is TGTGCCAGTAGTCCCGGGACAGGGGGGGAGACCCAGTACTTC.

The V and J genes are TRBV30 and TRBJ2-1; 7 nucleotides match TRBD2. This CDR3 spans 14 amino acids. Looked up from germline, CDR1 is GTSNPN and CDR2 is SVGIG (reference sequence). V lost 4 bases, J lost 2 bases, and 5 bases stayed unmatched. CDR3 nucleotide sequence: TGTGCCTGGAATGGCGGGGGTACCTACAATGAGCAGTTCTTC. It encodes CAWNGGGTYNEQFF. Full variable domain (remainder filled in from reference TRBV30 and TRBJ2-1): SQTIHQWPATLVQPVGSPLSLECTVEGTSNPNLYWYRQAAGRGLQLLFYSVGIGQISSEVPQNLSASRPQDRQFILSSKKLLLSDSGFYLCAWNGGGTYNEQFFGPGTRLTVL.

This clone turned up a few times. The rearrangement joins TRBV3-1 (or the pseudogene TRBV3-2) to TRBJ2-7; 14 bases fit TRBD2. This CDR3 spans 14 amino acids. Germline loops: CDR1 LGHDT, CDR2 YNNKEL (reference sequence). V gave up 3 bases and J gave up 6 bases; unmatched junction bases: 1. The CDR3 sequence is CASSHGLAGGEQYF. In nucleotides, the CDR3 is TGTGCCAGCAGCCACGGACTAGCGGGGGGCGAGCAGTACTTC.

The rearrangement links TRBV14 to TRBJ1-6, with 9 bases lining up with TRBD1. Germline V CDR1 and CDR2: SGHDN, FVKESK. V shed 3 bases and J 9 bases; nucleotides not matched to a gene: 6. CDR3 length: 15 residues. CDR3 sequence: CASSQTGGSSSPLHF. For the CDR3, the DNA is TGTGCCAGCAGCCAGACAGGGGGATCTAGTTCACCCCTCCACTTT.

The chain has TRBV27 and TRBJ1-2, with D tentatively TRBD1 (6 bases). V lost 5 bases and J lost 1, with 20 bases in between. The CDR3 consists of 17 residues. The V gene's germline CDR1 is MNHEY and CDR2 SMNVEV (reference sequence). This chain's CDR3 is CASSGTWTPPFNYGYTF. The CDR3 region has the DNA TGTGCCAGCAGTGGGACATGGACTCCTCCATTTAACTATGGCTACACCTTC.

The V and J genes are TRBV4-1 and TRBJ1-6, with TRBD1 matching over 9 bases. There are 17 residues in the CDR3. Trimming cost V 0 bases and J 7 bases; bases outside gene matches: 7. Germline V CDR1 and CDR2: MGHRA, YSYEKL. The CDR3 sequence is CASSQELQGAKNSPLHF. The CDR3 DNA sequence: TGCGCCAGCAGCCAAGAATTACAGGGGGCAAAAAATTCACCCCTCCACTTT.

The chain combines TRBV7-6 with TRBJ2-2, with 12 bases matching TRBD1. Germline V gene lookup returns CDR1 SGHVS and CDR2 FNYEAQ. V dropped 2 bases and J dropped 3; count of bases not matched to a gene: 10. CDR3 length: 19 residues. The CDR3 reads CASSLLKSGTGGHTGELFF. For the CDR3, the DNA is TGTGCCAGCAGCTTACTCAAATCCGGGACAGGGGGCCACACCGGGGAGCTGTTTTTT. Full variable domain (missing parts from reference TRBV7-6 and TRBJ2-2): GAGVSQSPRYKVTKRGQDVALRCDPISGHVSLYWYRQALGQGPEFLTYFNYEAQQDKSGLPNDRFSAERPEGSISTLTIQRTEQRDSAMYRCASSLLKSGTGGHTGELFFGEGSRLTVL.

CDR3 region: CASSVAGDRVRNTIYF. The CDR3 nucleotides are TGTGCCAGCAGTGTCGCCGGGGACAGGGTTCGAAACACCATATATTTT. The rearrangement links TRBV6-1 to TRBJ1-3, with TRBD1 matching over 9 bases. V was clipped by 4 bases and J by 5 bases; unmatched bases: 9. This CDR3 has 16 amino acids. Germline CDR1 reads MNHNS; CDR2 reads SASEGT.

The V call is TRBV27, the J call TRBJ1-4, with TRBD1 as a possible D gene (6 bases). The V gene lost 5 bases and the J gene lost 2 bases, with 12 bases spanning the gap. Germline CDR1 is MNHEY and CDR2 is SMNVEV (reference sequence). CDR3 size: 15 residues. The CDR3 DNA sequence: TGTGCCAGCAGTGTCAGGGGAACGACTAATGAAAAACTGTTTTTT. Translation gives CASSVRGTTNEKLFF.

The chain links TRBV9 to TRBJ2-5; 8 nucleotides agree with TRBD1. Germline values: CDR1 SGDLS, CDR2 YYNGEE. The CDR3 covers 15 residues. V lost 4 bases and J lost 5; bases outside the gene matches: 10. In DNA, the CDR3 is TGTGCCAGCAGCTTGACAGGGGCGAAGGGCGAGACCCAGTACTTC. This translates into CASSLTGAKGETQYF.

This chain connects TRBV7-9 to TRBJ1-2; 9 nucleotides agree with TRBD1. From germline, CDR1 is SEHNR and CDR2 FQNEAQ (reference sequence). The V gene end was trimmed by 5 bases and the J gene end by 8 bases; junction bases not matched to a gene: 9. There are 14 residues in the CDR3. The CDR3 spells CASSRPGQGSGYTF. CDR3 DNA sequence: TGTGCCAGCAGCCGACCGGGACAGGGTTCAGGCTACACCTTC.

Only one count was recorded for this clone. This chain joins TRBV5-5 and TRBJ1-4, with 8 bases matching TRBD1. The germline V gene has CDR1 SGHKS and CDR2 YYEKEE (reference sequence). This CDR3 contains 14 residues. J gave up 5 bases and V 0 bases, and 0 bases lay outside the gene matches. The CDR3 region is CASSLGTGNEKLFF. The CDR3 DNA is TGTGCCAGCAGCTTGGGGACAGGGAATGAAAAACTGTTTTTT.

The chain employs TRBV6-4 and TRBJ2-1; 14 bases align to TRBD2. The germline gives CDR1 MRHNA, CDR2 SNTAGT. V was pared by 2 bases and J by 8 bases, with 2 bases of the junction left unmatched. The CDR3 totals 15 residues. The CDR3 is CASSDGLAGGYEQFF. DNA for the CDR3: TGTGCCAGCAGTGACGGACTAGCGGGGGGCTATGAGCAGTTCTTC.

The CDR3 DNA follows: TGTGCCAGTAGTACTAGGACAGGGAACTACAATGAGCAGTTCTTC. Residues: CASSTRTGNYNEQFF. This rearrangement joins TRBV19 to TRBJ2-1, with TRBD1 matching 8 bases. J gave up 3 bases and V 4 bases, and 5 bases lay outside the gene matches. CDR3 size: 15 residues. Germline CDR1 LNHDA, CDR2 SQIVND (reference sequence). The variable domain in full, completed from reference TRBV19 and TRBJ2-1, reads DGGITQSPKYLFRKEGQNVTLSCEQNLNHDAMYWYRQDPGQGLRLIYYSQIVNDFQKGDIAEGYSVSREKKESFPLTVTSAQKNPTAFYLCASSTRTGNYNEQFFGPGTRLTVL.

The chain joins TRBV20-1 to TRBJ1-1; D gene unclear. Trimming took off 4 bases at V and 4 bases at J, with 7 bases between the two ends. Germline V gives CDR1 DFQATT, CDR2 SNEGSKA (reference sequence). CDR3 length equals 11 residues. This chain's CDR3 is CSAISGTEAFF. The CDR3, as DNA: TGCAGTGCTATCAGCGGCACTGAAGCTTTCTTT.

The chain carries TRBV6-6 and TRBJ1-1; a possible D gene is TRBD1 (5 bases). Germline V gene data show CDR1 as MNHNY and CDR2 as SVGAGI (reference sequence). The CDR3 covers 15 residues. The V end was cut by 4 bases, the J end by 5 bases, with 17 bases between. DNA for the CDR3: TGTGCCAGCAGTTCCCCAGGGCCCAAAGGTACTGAAGCTTTCTTT. Its translation is CASSSPGPKGTEAFF.